A single sample is the source of the 17 T cell receptor beta chains below, sequenced in a study of T-cell reconstitution after alpha-beta-depleted transplantation in children. Preparation of the TCRbeta library was carried out with unique molecular identifiers. Using its own MiXCR run on the PCR reads, TCRdb lists one record per CDR3 protein. The sample consists of just under 550,000 distinct CDR3 sequences, around 19% of them appearing once. The sequenced sample was PBMCs from the stem cell graft donor, obtained from the stem cell graft. Receptors originate from a human donor who donated a stem cell graft to a child with acute lymphoblastic leukemia.

The rearrangement links TRBV6-1 to TRBJ2-3; 10 bases fit TRBD2. The CDR3 totals 16 residues. Trimming cost V 6 bases and J 6 bases; bases outside gene matches: 12. Germline CDR1 reads MNHNS; CDR2 reads SASEGT. The CDR3 reads CASSTLAGAQSDTQYF. In DNA form, the CDR3 reads TGTGCCAGCAGCACCCTAGCGGGGGCCCAGTCGGATACGCAGTATTTT.

This clonotype has only a few counts. The CDR3 loop reads CASSLGATNTGELFF. As DNA, the CDR3 is TGTGCCAGCAGCTTAGGGGCCACGAACACCGGGGAGCTGTTTTTT. The chain joins TRBV5-6 to TRBJ2-2, with a possible D match to TRBD1 (5 bases). This CDR3 region has 15 residues. Germline CDR1 reads SGHDT; CDR2 reads YYEEEE. The V gene lost 2 bases and the J gene lost 0 bases, with 8 bases spanning the gap.

This chain uses TRBV12-3 or TRBV12-4 with TRBJ2-5; 10 bases line up with TRBD2. CDR3 length equals 14 residues. After removal of 4 bases from V and 4 bases from J, the junction contained 3 bases not matched to a gene. The CDR3 protein is CASSYRTSGETQYF. CDR3 DNA: TGTGCCAGCAGTTACCGGACTAGCGGAGAGACCCAGTACTTC.

The CDR3 is CASSTPYAPSGSAYEQYF. In DNA form, the CDR3 reads TGTGCCAGCAGCACTCCCTATGCCCCTAGCGGGAGTGCTTACGAGCAGTACTTC. The chain joins TRBV6-1 to TRBJ2-7, with TRBD2 identical over 10 bases. The CDR3 length is 18 residues. V lost 6 bases, J lost 4 bases, and 18 bases stayed unmatched. CDR1 and CDR2 from the germline V gene are MNHNS and SASEGT.

This clonotype showed up just a few times. J is TRBJ1-5 and V is TRBV20-1; D not resolved. Germline V gene lookup returns CDR1 DFQATT and CDR2 SNEGSKA (reference sequence). Trimming took 4 bases from V and 6 from J, leaving 13 bases between them. The CDR3 consists of 13 residues. As DNA, the CDR3 is TGCAGTGCTAAGGGTCGTCGGGTTCAGCCCCAGCATTTT. As protein: CSAKGRRVQPQHF.

This clonotype was seen more than once but under ten times. The CDR3 is CASSVAALSYNEQFF. The CDR3 nucleotides read TGTGCCAGCAGCGTAGCAGCGCTTTCCTACAATGAGCAGTTCTTC. The chain couples TRBV9 to TRBJ2-1; no firm D call. Trimming removed 0 bases at V and 1 base at J, with 8 bases between. Germline V gene sequence: CDR1 SGDLS, CDR2 YYNGEE. The CDR3 has 15 amino acids.

This clonotype was seen only a few times. This rearrangement joins TRBV10-3 to TRBJ1-1; D not resolved. The germline CDR1 and CDR2 sequences are ENHRY and SYGVKD. The CDR3 has 13 amino acids. Trimming cost V 4 bases and J 5 bases, with 11 bases left between them. The CDR3 spells CAISGRGGTEAFF. In DNA form, the CDR3 reads TGTGCCATCAGTGGCCGGGGAGGGACTGAAGCTTTCTTT.

The chain has TRBV27 and TRBJ2-2, with 14 nucleotides matching TRBD2. Per the germline V gene, CDR1 is MNHEY and CDR2 is SMNVEV (reference sequence). Germline trimming cut 6 bases from V and 4 bases from J; bases unmatched to any gene: 13. The CDR3 has 19 residues. The CDR3 spells CASSHLGLAGGRSTGELFF. The CDR3 DNA is TGTGCCAGCAGCCACCTAGGACTAGCGGGAGGACGGAGCACCGGGGAGCTGTTTTTT.

The V and J genes are TRBV5-6 and TRBJ2-7; D gene unclear. Per germline, CDR1 SGHDT and CDR2 YYEEEE. V lost 2 bases to trimming and J lost 3 bases, with 12 bases between them. The CDR3 runs to 14 residues. The CDR3 is CASSFGSPFYEQYF. CDR3 nucleotide sequence: TGTGCCAGCAGCTTCGGCTCGCCCTTCTACGAGCAGTACTTC.

V usage is TRBV5-1 and J usage is TRBJ1-1, with TRBD1 matching over 9 bases. V trimming: 1 base; J trimming: 4 bases; junction bases outside the gene matches: 11. CDR3 length: 17 amino acids. Germline CDR1 reads SGHRS; CDR2 reads YFSETQ. CDR3 loop: CASSLPGTGKWFTEAFF. CDR3 DNA: TGCGCCAGCAGCTTGCCGGGGACAGGGAAGTGGTTCACTGAAGCTTTCTTT.

This chain links TRBV18 with TRBJ2-2; no definite D call. The V and J ends lost 1 base and 2 bases respectively, with 20 bases between them. This CDR3 contains 19 residues. Germline-derived CDR1 and CDR2 are KGHSH and LQKENI. The CDR3 region has the DNA TGTGCCAGCTCACCACGGACCCCACCCCACCAAGGAAACACCGGGGAGCTGTTTTTT. Translation gives CASSPRTPPHQGNTGELFF.

This clonotype came up a few times. The chain is built from TRBV5-1 and TRBJ1-1; D is uncertain. V was pared by 4 bases and J by 5 bases, with 15 bases between. Germline V gives CDR1 SGHRS, CDR2 YFSETQ. The CDR3 runs 14 residues. Here the CDR3 reads CASSVGIQETEAFF. Here the CDR3 DNA reads TGCGCCAGCAGCGTAGGTATTCAGGAAACTGAAGCTTTCTTT.

The chain links TRBV30 to TRBJ1-2; D may be TRBD1 (5 bases). V lost 0 bases and J lost 5, with 13 bases in between. CDR1 is GTSNPN, CDR2 SVGIG, per germline (reference sequence). The CDR3 loop spans 14 amino acids. Here the CDR3 reads CAWSVGAREYGYTF. Written as DNA, the CDR3 is TGTGCCTGGAGTGTAGGGGCCAGGGAATATGGCTACACCTTC.

The table lists this clonotype with a few counts. The rearrangement joins TRBV20-1 to TRBJ2-7; D is unresolved. The CDR3 contains 12 residues. Trimming took 2 bases from V and 3 from J, leaving 8 bases between them. Germline-derived CDR1 and CDR2 are DFQATT and SNEGSKA (reference sequence). The CDR3 loop reads CSARQVGYEQYF. The CDR3 nucleotides are TGCAGTGCTAGACAGGTGGGCTACGAGCAGTACTTC.

This clonotype was found many times. Possible read error: a much larger clone is one base away. The rearrangement joins TRBV7-7 to TRBJ2-6; the D call may be TRBD1 or TRBD2 (5 bases each). The CDR3 contains 15 residues. CDR1 and CDR2 from the germline V gene are SSHAT and FNYEAQ (reference sequence). CDR3 sequence (DNA): TGTGCCAGCAGCACGGGGACGGCTGGGGCCAACGGCCTGACTTTC. This codes for CASSTGTAGANGLTF.

This clonotype was found a few times. DNA of the CDR3: TGTGCCAGCAGCTTAGCGAAGCGAGTCCAAGAGACCCAGTACTTC. Protein product: CASSLAKRVQETQYF. The chain couples TRBV7-8 to TRBJ2-5; no clear D. Trimming removed 0 bases from V and 1 base from J, with 9 bases in between. The V gene's germline CDR1 is SGHVS and CDR2 FQNEAQ. The CDR3 is 15 amino acids.

This chain links TRBV7-2 with TRBJ2-1; 7 bases are shared with TRBD2. After removal of 3 bases from V and 8 bases from J, the junction contained 10 bases not matched to a gene. The CDR3 runs 15 residues. Germline V gene data show CDR1 as SGHTA and CDR2 as FQGNSA. CDR3 sequence: CASSLDVSRGDEQFF. Here the CDR3 DNA reads TGTGCCAGCAGCTTGGATGTCTCCCGGGGGGATGAGCAGTTCTTC. The complete variable domain, with remaining parts taken from reference TRBV7-2 and TRBJ2-1, reads GAGVSQSPSNKVTEKGKDVELRCDPISGHTALYWYRQSLGQGLEFLIYFQGNSAPDKSGLPSDRFSAERTGGSVSTLTIQRTQQEDSAVYLCASSLDVSRGDEQFFGPGTRLTVL.